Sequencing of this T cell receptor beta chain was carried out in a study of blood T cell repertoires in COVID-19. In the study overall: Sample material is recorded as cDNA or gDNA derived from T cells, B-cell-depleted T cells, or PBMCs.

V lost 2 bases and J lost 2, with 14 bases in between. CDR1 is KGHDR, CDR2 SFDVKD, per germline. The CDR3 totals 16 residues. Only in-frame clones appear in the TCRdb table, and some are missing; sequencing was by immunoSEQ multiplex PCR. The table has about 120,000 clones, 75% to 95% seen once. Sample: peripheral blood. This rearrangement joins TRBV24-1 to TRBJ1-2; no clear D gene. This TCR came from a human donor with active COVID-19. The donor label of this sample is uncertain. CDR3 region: CATSDSSDTFNYGYTF. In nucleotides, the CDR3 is TGTGCCACCAGTGATTCATCCGACACTTTCAACTATGGCTACACCTTC.